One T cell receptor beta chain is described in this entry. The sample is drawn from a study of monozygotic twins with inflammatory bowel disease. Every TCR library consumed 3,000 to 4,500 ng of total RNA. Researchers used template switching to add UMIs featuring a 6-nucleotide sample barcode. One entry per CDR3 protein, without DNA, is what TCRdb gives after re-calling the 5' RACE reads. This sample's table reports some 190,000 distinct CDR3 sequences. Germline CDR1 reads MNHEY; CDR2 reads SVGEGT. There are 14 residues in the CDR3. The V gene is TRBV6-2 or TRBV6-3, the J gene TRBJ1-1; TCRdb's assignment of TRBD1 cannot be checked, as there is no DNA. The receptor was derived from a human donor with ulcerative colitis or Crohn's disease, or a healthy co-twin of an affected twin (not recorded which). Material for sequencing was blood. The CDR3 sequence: CASSPWAQNTEAFF.